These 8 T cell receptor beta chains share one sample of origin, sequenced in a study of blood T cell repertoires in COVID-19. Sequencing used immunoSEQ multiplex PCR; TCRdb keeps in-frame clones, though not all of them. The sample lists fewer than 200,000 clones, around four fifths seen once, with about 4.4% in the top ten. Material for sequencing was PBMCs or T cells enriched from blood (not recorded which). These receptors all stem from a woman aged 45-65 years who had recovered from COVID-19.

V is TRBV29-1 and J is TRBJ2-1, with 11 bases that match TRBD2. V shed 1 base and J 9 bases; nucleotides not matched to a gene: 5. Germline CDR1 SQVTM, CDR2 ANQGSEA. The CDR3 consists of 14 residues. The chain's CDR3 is CSVEVTLAGVEQFF. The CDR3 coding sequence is TGCAGCGTTGAAGTGACACTAGCGGGGGTTGAGCAGTTCTTC.

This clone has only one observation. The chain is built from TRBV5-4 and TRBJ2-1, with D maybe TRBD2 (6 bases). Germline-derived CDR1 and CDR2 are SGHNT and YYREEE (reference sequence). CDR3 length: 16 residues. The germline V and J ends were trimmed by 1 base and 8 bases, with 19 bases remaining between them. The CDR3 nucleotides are TGTGCCAGCAGCTTGAGGTGGTTGGGAGGTAAAGATGAGCAGTTCTTC. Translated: CASSLRWLGGKDEQFF.

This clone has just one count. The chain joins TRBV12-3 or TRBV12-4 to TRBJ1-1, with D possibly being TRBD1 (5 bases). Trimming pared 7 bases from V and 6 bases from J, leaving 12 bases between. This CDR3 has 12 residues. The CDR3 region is CASTRGVPEAFF. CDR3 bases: TGTGCCAGCACCCGGGGGGTTCCTGAAGCTTTCTTT.

The CDR3 reads CASRKPGPRANSPLHF. The CDR3 DNA follows: TGTGCCAGCCGTAAGCCAGGGCCACGAGCAAATTCACCCCTCCACTTT. V and J are TRBV27 and TRBJ1-6, with TRBD1 as a possible D gene (5 bases). V shed 8 bases and J shed 7 bases, with 21 bases lying between them. Germline V gene data show CDR1 as MNHEY and CDR2 as SMNVEV (reference sequence). This CDR3 spans 16 amino acids.

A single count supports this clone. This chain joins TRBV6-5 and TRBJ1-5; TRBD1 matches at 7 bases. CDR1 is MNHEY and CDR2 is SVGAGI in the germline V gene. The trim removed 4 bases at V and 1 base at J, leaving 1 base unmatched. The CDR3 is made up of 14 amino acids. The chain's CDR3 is CASSLQGSNQPQHF. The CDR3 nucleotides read TGTGCCAGCAGTTTACAGGGGAGCAATCAGCCCCAGCATTTT.

The CDR3 loop reads CASVLGPSGGVETQYF. For the CDR3, the DNA is TGTGCCAGCGTCCTGGGCCCTAGCGGGGGGGTAGAGACCCAGTACTTC. The rearrangement uses TRBV2 and TRBJ2-5; 12 nucleotides line up with TRBD2. Trimming took 8 bases from V and 4 from J; bases not matched to a gene: 11. The CDR3 loop spans 16 amino acids. The germline V gene encodes CDR1 SNHLY and CDR2 FYNNEI.

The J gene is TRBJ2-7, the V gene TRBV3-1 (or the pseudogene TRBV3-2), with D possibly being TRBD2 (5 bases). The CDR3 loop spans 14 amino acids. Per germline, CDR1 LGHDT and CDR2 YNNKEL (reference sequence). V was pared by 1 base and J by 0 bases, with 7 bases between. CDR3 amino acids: CASSQGEGSYEQYV. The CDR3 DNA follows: TGTGCCAGCAGCCAAGGTGAGGGCTCCTACGAGCAGTACGTC.

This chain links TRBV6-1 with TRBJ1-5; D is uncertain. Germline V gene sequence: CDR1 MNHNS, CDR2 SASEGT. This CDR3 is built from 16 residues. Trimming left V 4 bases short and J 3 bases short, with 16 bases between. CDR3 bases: TGTGCCAGCAGTGGTCTCGGGATAGTCTCCAATCAGCCCCAGCATTTT. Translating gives CASSGLGIVSNQPQHF.